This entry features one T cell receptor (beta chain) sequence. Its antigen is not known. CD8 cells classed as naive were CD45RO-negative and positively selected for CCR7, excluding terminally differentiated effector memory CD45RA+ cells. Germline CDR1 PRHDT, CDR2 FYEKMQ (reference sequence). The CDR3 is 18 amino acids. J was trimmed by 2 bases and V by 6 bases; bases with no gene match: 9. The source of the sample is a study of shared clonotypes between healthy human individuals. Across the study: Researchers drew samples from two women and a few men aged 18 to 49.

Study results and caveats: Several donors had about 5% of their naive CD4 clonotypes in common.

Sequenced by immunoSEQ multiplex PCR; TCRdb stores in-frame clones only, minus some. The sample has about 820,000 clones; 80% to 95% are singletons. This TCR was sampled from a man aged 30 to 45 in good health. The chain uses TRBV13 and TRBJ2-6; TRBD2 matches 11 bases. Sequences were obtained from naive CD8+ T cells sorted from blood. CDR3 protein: CASSTALAGVAGANVLTF. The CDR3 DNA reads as TGTGCCAGCAGTACCGCACTAGCGGGAGTAGCTGGGGCCAACGTCCTGACTTTC. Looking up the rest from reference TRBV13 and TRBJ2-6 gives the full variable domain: AAGVIQSPRHLIKEKRETATLKCYPIPRHDTVYWYQQGPGQDPQFLISFYEKMQSDKGSIPDRFSAQQFSDYHSELNMSSLELGDSALYFCASSTALAGVAGANVLTFGAGSRLTVL.